These T cell receptor beta chains were read from a single sample in a study of Ad26.COV2.S vaccination and SARS-CoV-2 variants. Only in-frame clones appear in the TCRdb table, and some are missing; sequencing was by immunoSEQ multiplex PCR. The repertoire consists of approximately 340,000 clones, with 85% occurring once and the leading ten covering roughly 3.1%. Sequencing used peripheral blood, obtained in a trial of Ad26.COV2.S vaccine versus placebo. The origin of the receptors is a person aged 18-65 years who received the Ad26.COV2.S COVID-19 vaccine or a placebo. The CDR3 runs from the conserved cysteine through the conserved F or W. A D gene is named only where the DNA matches it firmly. The size of a clone is reported for some rows only, either as once, few or many, or as a class for expanded clones.

>TRBJ2-1|TRBD2|NA|TRBV24-1
CATSDYLAGGLNEQFF
TGTGCCACCAGTGATTATCTAGCGGGAGGGCTCAATGAGCAGTTCTTC
>TRBJ1-3|NA|NA|TRBV4-1
CASSQPTEHSGNTIYF
TGCGCCAGCAGCCAACCGACAGAGCACTCTGGAAACACCATATATTTT
>TRBJ2-3|NA|NA|TRBV6-5
CASRGALRTDTQYF
TGTGCCAGCAGGGGAGCCCTACGCACAGATACGCAGTATTTT
>TRBJ1-6|NA|NA|TRBV5-6
CASSSARGYNSPLHF
TGTGCCAGCAGCTCCGCCCGGGGTTATAATTCACCCCTCCACTTT
>TRBJ1-2|NA|few|TRBV4-1
CASSQFVGVDYGYTF
TGCGCCAGCAGCCAATTTGTGGGAGTCGACTATGGCTACACCTTC
>TRBJ1-2|NA|once|TRBV5-6
CASSLIDLPREGYTF
TGTGCCAGCAGCTTGATTGACTTACCACGGGAAGGCTACACCTTC
>TRBJ1-2|TRBD1|few|TRBV20-1
CSASDRGYGYTF
TGCAGTGCTAGTGACAGGGGTTATGGCTACACCTTC
>TRBJ2-7|TRBD2|NA|TRBV29-1
CSVEVKAGAQQYF
TGCAGCGTTGAAGTGAAAGCGGGAGCCCAGCAGTACTTC
>TRBJ1-1|NA|once|TRBV19
CASSIGGGAGLEAFF
TGTGCCAGTAGTATAGGGGGCGGGGCAGGGCTGGAAGCTTTCTTT
>TRBJ2-1|NA|NA|TRBV2
CASSAVGGSYNEQFF
TGTGCCAGCAGTGCGGTGGGGGGCTCCTACAATGAGCAGTTCTTC
>TRBJ1-1|NA|NA|TRBV7-2
CASSPTWMNTEAFF
TGTGCCAGCAGCCCGACATGGATGAACACTGAAGCTTTCTTT